This entry lists 7 T cell receptor beta chains sequenced from one sample in a study of molecular identifiers for immune sequencing clone quantification. TCRdb re-derived calls from the PCR reads in MiXCR, one entry per CDR3 protein. This sample carries some 590,000 distinct CDR3 sequences, about 25% of them seen once, and the ten largest clones take 0.78%. The sequenced sample consisted of naive CD8+ T cells from blood, with Jurkat cell RNA spiked in. Subset indicated: FACS-sorted CD8+CD4-CCR7+CD45RA+ naive T cells. These receptors were taken from a human donor in good health. Some libraries in this study had Jurkat cell RNA spiked in.

Comment on this clonotype: A much more abundant neighbour one base away suggests this may be a read error. The V gene is TRBV29-1, the J gene TRBJ2-1; D gene unclear. This CDR3 comprises 12 residues. V lost 4 bases, J lost 10 bases, and 14 bases lay in between. In germline, CDR1 is SQVTM, CDR2 ANQGSEA. The CDR3 DNA follows: TGCAGCGTTGGTGTAGCACCCTACGAGCAGTTCTTC. Its protein product is CSVGVAPYEQFF.

This clonotype was counted only a few times. This sequence joins TRBV12-3 or TRBV12-4 and TRBJ2-5; the D call may be TRBD1 or TRBD2 (5 bases each). The length of the CDR3 is 13 residues. Trimming took 9 bases from V and 2 from J, leaving 13 bases between them. Written as DNA, the CDR3 is TGTGCCAGTGGGGGATCGGAGCAAGAGACCCAGTACTTC. This encodes CASGGSEQETQYF.

The sample holds one count of this clonotype. A much larger clone differs from this one at a single base, so this may be a read error. The J gene is TRBJ1-1, the V gene TRBV30; TRBD1 is a possible D gene (5 bases). The germline V gene has CDR1 GTSNPN and CDR2 SVGIG (reference sequence). CDR3 length equals 13 residues. The ends were cut back, 4 bases at V and 2 bases at J, with 11 bases in the middle. The CDR3 region has the DNA TGTGCCTGGAATTCTCGGGACAACACTGAAGCTTTCTTT. Translating gives CAWNSRDNTEAFF.

This clonotype was observed once. J is TRBJ2-6 and V is TRBV19; 7 bases are a match to TRBD1. The CDR3 totals 17 residues. Trimming cost V 8 bases and J 0 bases; bases outside gene matches: 10. Looked up from germline, CDR1 is LNHDA and CDR2 is SQIVND (reference sequence). CDR3 region: CASCWDSIFSGANVLTF. CDR3 sequence (DNA): TGTGCCAGTTGCTGGGACAGCATATTCTCTGGGGCCAACGTCCTGACTTTC.

This clonotype was detected many times. The V and J genes are TRBV7-9 and TRBJ2-7; no clear D. With 5 bases removed from V and 4 bases from J, the gap between germline ends came to 9 bases. The CDR3 consists of 12 residues. CDR1 is SEHNR, CDR2 FQNEAQ, per germline (reference sequence). CDR3 in amino acids: CASSPNGYEQYF. In nucleotides, the CDR3 is TGTGCCAGCAGCCCAAACGGGTACGAGCAGTACTTC.

This clonotype was recorded many times. This chain joins TRBV30 and TRBJ1-1; D unclear. Trimming removed 2 bases at V and 0 bases at J, with 10 bases between. Per the germline V gene, CDR1 is GTSNPN and CDR2 is SVGIG (reference sequence). This CDR3 contains 14 residues. The CDR3 DNA sequence: TGTGCCTGGAGTTTCGGCAACCTGAACACTGAAGCTTTCTTT. This codes for CAWSFGNLNTEAFF.

In this sample, this clonotype turned up many times. The chain recombines TRBV2 with TRBJ1-5, with TRBD1 matching 10 bases. This CDR3 spans 14 amino acids. With V trimmed by 6 bases and J by 6 bases, 5 bases remained unmatched. Germline lookup yields CDR1 SNHLY and CDR2 FYNNEI. In nucleotides, the CDR3 is TGTGCCAGCAGGACGGGACAGGGGAGTCAGCCCCAGCATTTT. It translates to CASRTGQGSQPQHF.